These 17 T cell receptor beta chains came from one sample sequenced in a study of control samples from healthy donors and cancer patients. Profiling relied on immunoSEQ multiplex PCR, and the TCRdb table lists in-frame clones only, not all of them. The sample shows fewer than 200,000 clones, around 90% of them seen only once. Sequencing input: blood. The receptors shown here come from a woman aged 25 to 45 in good health.

This clone appeared a single time. The CDR3: CASSLGPGGNQPQHF. In DNA form, the CDR3 reads TGTGCCAGCAGCTTAGGCCCAGGGGGCAATCAGCCCCAGCATTTT. This chain uses TRBV11-2 with TRBJ1-5, with a possible D match to TRBD1 (6 bases). The length of the CDR3 is 15 residues. The germline V gene has CDR1 SGHAT and CDR2 FQNNGV. V lost 1 base to trimming and J lost 2 bases, with 9 bases between them.

The chain employs TRBV10-3 and TRBJ1-1; a weak D match, TRBD1 (5 bases). The CDR3 contains 14 residues. Germline V CDR1 and CDR2: ENHRY, SYGVKD. Trimming pared 5 bases from V and 4 bases from J, leaving 14 bases between. The CDR3 DNA reads TGTGCCATCAGTTCTGACAGACCCGGCACTGAAGCTTTCTTT. Its translation: CAISSDRPGTEAFF.

V is TRBV7-6 and J is TRBJ1-1; 7 bases fit TRBD1. V lost 5 bases to trimming and J lost 0 bases; unmatched junction nucleotides: 6. The CDR3 has 15 amino acids. Germline-derived CDR1 and CDR2 are SGHVS and FNYEAQ. The CDR3 region is CASSPRQGVNTEAFF. The CDR3 DNA reads as TGTGCCAGCAGCCCTAGACAGGGCGTGAACACTGAAGCTTTCTTT.

The V call is TRBV7-8, the J call TRBJ2-2, with D unclear. CDR3 length: 14 amino acids. Trimming cost V 4 bases and J 6 bases, with 12 bases left between them. Germline CDR1 and CDR2: SGHVS and FQNEAQ. As DNA, the CDR3 is TGTGCCAGCAGCTCCCACATGGCTCCCGGGGAGCTGTTTTTT. It is translated as CASSSHMAPGELFF.

This chain joins TRBV29-1 and TRBJ1-1; D call uncertain. Germline loops: CDR1 SQVTM, CDR2 ANQGSEA. V dropped 0 bases and J dropped 4 bases, with 15 bases sitting between them. The CDR3 is 15 residues long. CDR3 sequence (DNA): TGCAGCGTTGAAGATCCGGAGTCTCGCGGCACTGAAGCTTTCTTT. Protein sequence: CSVEDPESRGTEAFF.

V and J are TRBV19 and TRBJ1-5; D is ambiguous. Per the germline V gene, CDR1 is LNHDA and CDR2 is SQIVND (reference sequence). The CDR3 has 17 residues. V lost 1 base and J lost 0, with 13 bases in between. CDR3 DNA sequence: TGTGCCAGTAGTATAGGAATTAGCCCTCATAGCAATCAGCCCCAGCATTTT. It translates to CASSIGISPHSNQPQHF. The full variable domain, with the rest looked up from reference TRBV19 and TRBJ1-5, is DGGITQSPKYLFRKEGQNVTLSCEQNLNHDAMYWYRQDPGQGLRLIYYSQIVNDFQKGDIAEGYSVSREKKESFPLTVTSAQKNPTAFYLCASSIGISPHSNQPQHFGDGTRLSIL.

V gene TRBV15 combines with J gene TRBJ2-4, with D hard to call. Trimming left V 0 bases short and J 0 bases short, with 3 bases between. CDR3 size: 14 residues. The germline V gene has CDR1 LNHNV and CDR2 YYDKDF (reference sequence). Here the CDR3 reads CATSREGAKNIQYF. CDR3 bases: TGTGCCACCAGCAGAGAAGGAGCCAAAAACATTCAGTACTTC.

The V gene is TRBV7-9, the J gene TRBJ2-1; the D is unclear. The germline V and J ends were trimmed by 3 bases and 8 bases, with 2 bases remaining between them. Germline V CDR1 and CDR2: SEHNR, FQNEAQ (reference sequence). The CDR3 is made up of 10 amino acids. The CDR3, as DNA: TGTGCCAGCAGCTTTGATGAGCAGTTCTTC. Translated: CASSFDEQFF.

This clone occurred once. The rearrangement uses TRBV18 and TRBJ2-2; no definite D call. V lost 5 bases and J lost 2, with 9 bases in between. Germline lookup yields CDR1 KGHSH and CDR2 LQKENI. The CDR3 sequence is 14 residues long. The CDR3 nucleotides read TGTGCCAGCTCAGACGGACCCAACACCGGGGAGCTGTTTTTT. As protein: CASSDGPNTGELFF.

The rearrangement uses TRBV19 and TRBJ1-4; TRBD1 might be the D (6 bases). V dropped 2 bases and J dropped 5 bases, with 12 bases sitting between them. Germline CDR1 reads LNHDA; CDR2 reads SQIVND (reference sequence). The CDR3 covers 15 residues. The CDR3 spells CASSITGTLNEKLFF. The DNA for the CDR3 is TGTGCCAGTAGTATAACCGGGACACTAAATGAAAAACTGTTTTTT.

Regarding this clone: Other DNA sequences within the sample encode an identical CDR3. This rearrangement joins TRBV5-1 to TRBJ2-3; TRBD2 agrees at 7 bases. The V gene's germline CDR1 is SGHRS and CDR2 YFSETQ. The CDR3 length is 14 residues. V shed 2 bases, J shed 1 base, and the junction held 1 base outside the gene matches. CDR3 in amino acids: CASSFRGGTDTQYF. CDR3 DNA sequence: TGCGCCAGCAGCTTCCGGGGGGGCACAGATACGCAGTATTTT.

This chain uses TRBV6-6 with TRBJ2-1, with no clear D. Trimming took off 7 bases at V and 7 bases at J, with 11 bases between the two ends. The CDR3 has 12 amino acids. The V gene's germline CDR1 is MNHNY and CDR2 SVGAGI (reference sequence). CDR3 amino acids: CASTERRNEQFF. The DNA of the CDR3 is TGTGCCAGCACCGAACGGAGAAATGAGCAGTTCTTC.

J is TRBJ2-1 and V is TRBV11-2; 9 bases match TRBD2. The trim removed 0 bases at V and 6 bases at J, leaving 6 bases unmatched. CDR3 size: 16 residues. Germline assignment: CDR1 SGHAT and CDR2 FQNNGV. CDR3 loop: CASSLEYSGGFNEQFF. DNA of the CDR3: TGTGCCAGCAGCTTAGAATATAGCGGGGGTTTCAATGAGCAGTTCTTC.

The chain recombines TRBV19 with TRBJ2-3; D remains ambiguous. The CDR3 contains 13 residues. The germline V gene encodes CDR1 LNHDA and CDR2 SQIVND (reference sequence). V lost 1 base and J 4 bases, leaving 6 bases between the germline ends. CDR3 sequence: CASSIGPSDTQYF. CDR3 in DNA: TGTGCCAGTAGTATAGGCCCATCAGATACGCAGTATTTT.

The rearrangement uses TRBV7-2 and TRBJ2-5; 7 nucleotides agree with TRBD1. The CDR3 contains 14 residues. The V segment lost 11 bases and the J segment 2 bases; nucleotides outside the gene matches: 11. From germline, CDR1 is SGHTA and CDR2 FQGNSA. CDR3 sequence reads: CASQGQERQETQYF. CDR3 bases: TGTGCCTCACAAGGACAGGAGAGACAAGAGACCCAGTACTTC.

CDR3 region: CASRPSITDTEAFF. CDR3 coding DNA: TGCGCCAGCAGGCCTTCCATCACAGACACTGAAGCTTTCTTT. The chain couples TRBV4-1 to TRBJ1-1; no clear D. Trimming stripped 6 bases from V and 3 bases from J, with 14 bases between. CDR1 is MGHRA, CDR2 YSYEKL, per germline. The CDR3 contains 14 residues.

This clone was counted between two and nine times. The V call is TRBV11-2, the J call TRBJ2-7; TRBD2 is a possible D gene (5 bases). The CDR3 has 13 amino acids. The V end lost 5 bases, the J end lost 3 bases, and 11 bases lay between the germline ends. Germline lookup yields CDR1 SGHAT and CDR2 FQNNGV. Written as DNA, the CDR3 is TGTGCCAGCAGCCGCGGGCTCTACTACGAGCAGTACTTC. Translated: CASSRGLYYEQYF. The variable domain in full, completed from reference TRBV11-2 and TRBJ2-7, reads EAGVAQSPRYKIIEKRQSVAFWCNPISGHATLYWYQQILGQGPKLLIQFQNNGVVDDSQLPKDRFSAERLKGVDSTLKIQPAKLEDSAVYLCASSRGLYYEQYFGPGTRLTVT.